This T cell receptor beta chain was recovered during a study of a mutant IDH1 vaccine in newly diagnosed glioma. Whole-study context: The start of vaccination came 4-6 weeks after radiotherapy alone, or with temozolomide cycles. Every participant had undergone radiotherapy, temozolomide, or both before, and most underwent both. Study-level results: Changes to the top peripheral T cell clonotypes appeared unrelated to pseudoprogression.

This clone was counted between two and nine times. Antigen: not known. The protocol was immunoSEQ multiplex PCR, while the TCRdb copy is restricted to in-frame clones and leaves out a portion. Of 60,000 or so clones listed, roughly 84% are singletons. The sample's time point: week 35, safety follow-up. It was 300 ug of mutant IDH1 20-mer peptide that made up each vaccine dose, given with topical imiquimod. Source: PBMCs, taken from a glioma patient whose treatment included an IDH1 peptide vaccine. The receptor's source is a man aged 25 to 40 with glioma.

In nucleotides, the CDR3 is TGTGCCAGCAGCGTAGAAGGCGGACCTAATCAGCCCCAGCATTTT. This encodes CASSVEGGPNQPQHF. This chain joins TRBV9 and TRBJ1-5; D is unclear. Trimming removed 0 bases from V and 4 bases from J, with 11 bases in between. Germline V gene data show CDR1 as SGDLS and CDR2 as YYNGEE. The CDR3 spans 15 residues.